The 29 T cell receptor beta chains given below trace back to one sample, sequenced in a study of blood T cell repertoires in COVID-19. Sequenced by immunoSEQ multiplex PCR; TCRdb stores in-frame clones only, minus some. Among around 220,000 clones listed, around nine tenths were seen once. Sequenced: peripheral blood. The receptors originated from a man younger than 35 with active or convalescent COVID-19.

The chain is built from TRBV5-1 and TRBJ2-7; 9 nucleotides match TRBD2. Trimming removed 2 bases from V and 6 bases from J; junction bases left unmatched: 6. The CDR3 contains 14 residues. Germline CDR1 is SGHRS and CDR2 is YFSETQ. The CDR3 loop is CASSFSAGGGEQYF. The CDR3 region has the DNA TGCGCCAGCAGCTTCAGTGCGGGAGGGGGCGAGCAGTACTTC.

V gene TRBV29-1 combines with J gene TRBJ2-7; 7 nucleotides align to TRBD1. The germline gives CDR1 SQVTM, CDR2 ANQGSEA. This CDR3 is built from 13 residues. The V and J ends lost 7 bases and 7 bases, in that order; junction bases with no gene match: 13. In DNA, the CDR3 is TGCAGCGCTGGGACAGCAGAAGGTTTAGAGCAGTACTTC. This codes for CSAGTAEGLEQYF.

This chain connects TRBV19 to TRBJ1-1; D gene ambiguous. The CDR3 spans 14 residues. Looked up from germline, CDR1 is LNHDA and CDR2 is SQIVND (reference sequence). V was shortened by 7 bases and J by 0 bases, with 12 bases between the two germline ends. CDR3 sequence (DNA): TGTGCCAGTACCCCTGTCGGAGTGAACACTGAAGCTTTCTTT. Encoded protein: CASTPVGVNTEAFF.

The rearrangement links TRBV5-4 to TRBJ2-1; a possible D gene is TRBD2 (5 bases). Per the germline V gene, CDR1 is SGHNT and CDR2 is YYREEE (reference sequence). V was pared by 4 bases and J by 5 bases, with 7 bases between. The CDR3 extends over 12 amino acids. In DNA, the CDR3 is TGTGCCAGCAGCCCCGGGGACAATGAGCAGTTCTTC. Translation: CASSPGDNEQFF.

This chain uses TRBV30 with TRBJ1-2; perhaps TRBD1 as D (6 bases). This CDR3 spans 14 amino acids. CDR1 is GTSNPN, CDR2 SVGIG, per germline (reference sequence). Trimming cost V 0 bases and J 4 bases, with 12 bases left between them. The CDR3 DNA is TGTGCCTGGAGTGTACCGGGACAACTCTATGGCTACACCTTC. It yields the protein CAWSVPGQLYGYTF. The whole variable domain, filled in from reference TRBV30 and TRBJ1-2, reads SQTIHQWPATLVQPVGSPLSLECTVEGTSNPNLYWYRQAAGRGLQLLFYSVGIGQISSEVPQNLSASRPQDRQFILSSKKLLLSDSGFYLCAWSVPGQLYGYTFGSGTRLTVV.

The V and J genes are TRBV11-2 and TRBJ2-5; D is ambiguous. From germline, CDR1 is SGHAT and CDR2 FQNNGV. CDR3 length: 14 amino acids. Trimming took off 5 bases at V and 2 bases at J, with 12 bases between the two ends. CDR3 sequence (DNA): TGTGCCAGCAGCACCTCAGGCAGACAAGAGACCCAGTACTTC. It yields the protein CASSTSGRQETQYF.

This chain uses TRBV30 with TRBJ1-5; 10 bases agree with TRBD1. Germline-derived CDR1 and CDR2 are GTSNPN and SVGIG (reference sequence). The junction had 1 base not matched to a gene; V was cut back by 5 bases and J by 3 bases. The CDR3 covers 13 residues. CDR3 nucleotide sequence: TGTGCCTGGGGGACAGGGGCCAATCAGCCCCAGCATTTT. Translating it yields CAWGTGANQPQHF.

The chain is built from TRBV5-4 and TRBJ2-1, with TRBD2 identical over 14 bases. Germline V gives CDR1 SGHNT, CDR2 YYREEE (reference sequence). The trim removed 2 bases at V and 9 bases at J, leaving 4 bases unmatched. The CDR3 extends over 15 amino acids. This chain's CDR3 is CASSFPGLAGVEQFF. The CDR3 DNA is TGTGCCAGCAGCTTTCCGGGACTAGCGGGAGTTGAGCAGTTCTTC.

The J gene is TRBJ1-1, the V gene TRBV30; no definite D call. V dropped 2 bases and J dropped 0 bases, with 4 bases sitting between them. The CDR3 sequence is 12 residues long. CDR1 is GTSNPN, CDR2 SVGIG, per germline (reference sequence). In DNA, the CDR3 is TGTGCCTGGAGTAATATGAACACTGAAGCTTTCTTT. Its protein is CAWSNMNTEAFF.

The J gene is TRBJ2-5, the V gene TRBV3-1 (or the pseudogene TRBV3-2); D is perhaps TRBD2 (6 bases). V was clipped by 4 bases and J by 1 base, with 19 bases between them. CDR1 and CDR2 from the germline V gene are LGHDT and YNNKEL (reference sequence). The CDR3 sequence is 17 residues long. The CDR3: CASSPPAGRDRQETQYF. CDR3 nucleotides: TGTGCCAGCAGCCCCCCGGCGGGGCGGGACCGCCAAGAGACCCAGTACTTC.

CDR3 residues: CASSAQGRQPQHF. CDR3 sequence (DNA): TGTGCCAGCAGTGCACAGGGACGGCAGCCCCAGCATTTT. This chain uses TRBV12-3 or TRBV12-4 with TRBJ1-5; maybe TRBD1 (6 bases). This CDR3 comprises 13 residues. V was shortened by 5 bases and J by 7 bases, with 12 bases between the two germline ends.

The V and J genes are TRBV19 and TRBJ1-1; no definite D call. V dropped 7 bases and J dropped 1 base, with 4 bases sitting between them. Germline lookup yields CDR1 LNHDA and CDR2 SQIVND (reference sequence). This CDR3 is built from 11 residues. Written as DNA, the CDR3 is TGTGCCAGTATCAAGAACACTGAAGCTTTCTTT. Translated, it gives CASIKNTEAFF.

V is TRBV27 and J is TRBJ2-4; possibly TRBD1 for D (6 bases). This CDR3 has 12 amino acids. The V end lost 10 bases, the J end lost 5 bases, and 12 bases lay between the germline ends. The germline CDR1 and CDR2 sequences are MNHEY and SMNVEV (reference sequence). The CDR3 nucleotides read TGTGCCACCCGGACAGATGAAAACATTCAGTACTTC. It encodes CATRTDENIQYF.

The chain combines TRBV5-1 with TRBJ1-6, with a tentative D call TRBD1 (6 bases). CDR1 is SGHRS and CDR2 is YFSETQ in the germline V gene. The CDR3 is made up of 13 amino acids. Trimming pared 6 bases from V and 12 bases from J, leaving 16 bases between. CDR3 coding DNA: TGCGCCAGCAAAGAGGGGGACTACGGACCCCTCCACTTT. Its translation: CASKEGDYGPLHF.

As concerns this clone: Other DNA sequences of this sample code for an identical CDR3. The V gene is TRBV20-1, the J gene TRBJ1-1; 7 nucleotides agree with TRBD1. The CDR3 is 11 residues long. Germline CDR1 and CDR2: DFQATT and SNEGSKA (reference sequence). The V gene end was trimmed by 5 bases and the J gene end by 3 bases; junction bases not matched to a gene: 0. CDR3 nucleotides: TGCAGTGCTCAGGGGGACACTGAAGCTTTCTTT. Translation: CSAQGDTEAFF.

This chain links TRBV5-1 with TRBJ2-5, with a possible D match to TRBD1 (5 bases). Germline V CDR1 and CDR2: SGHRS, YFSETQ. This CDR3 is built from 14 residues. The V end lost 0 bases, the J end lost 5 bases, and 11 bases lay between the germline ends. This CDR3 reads CASSLAQGLETQYF. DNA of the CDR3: TGCGCCAGCAGCTTGGCTCAGGGTTTGGAGACCCAGTACTTC.

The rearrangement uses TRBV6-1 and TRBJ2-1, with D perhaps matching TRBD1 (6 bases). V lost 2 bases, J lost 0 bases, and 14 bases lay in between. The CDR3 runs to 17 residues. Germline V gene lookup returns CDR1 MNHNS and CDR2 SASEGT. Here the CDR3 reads CASSEPGTRRSYNEQFF. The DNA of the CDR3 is TGTGCCAGCAGTGAACCCGGGACAAGACGCTCCTACAATGAGCAGTTCTTC.

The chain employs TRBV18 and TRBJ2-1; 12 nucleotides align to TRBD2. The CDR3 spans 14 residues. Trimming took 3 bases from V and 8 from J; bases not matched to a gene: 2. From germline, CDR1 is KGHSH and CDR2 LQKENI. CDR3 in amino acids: CASSPGLAGYEQFF. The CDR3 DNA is TGTGCCAGCTCACCCGGACTAGCGGGATATGAGCAGTTCTTC.

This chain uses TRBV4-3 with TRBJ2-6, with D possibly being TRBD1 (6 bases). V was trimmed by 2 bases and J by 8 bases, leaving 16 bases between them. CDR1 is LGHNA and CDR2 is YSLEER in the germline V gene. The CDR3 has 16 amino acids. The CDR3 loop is CASSQYKGTSSNVLTF. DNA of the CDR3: TGCGCCAGCAGCCAATATAAGGGGACAAGTTCCAACGTCCTGACTTTC.

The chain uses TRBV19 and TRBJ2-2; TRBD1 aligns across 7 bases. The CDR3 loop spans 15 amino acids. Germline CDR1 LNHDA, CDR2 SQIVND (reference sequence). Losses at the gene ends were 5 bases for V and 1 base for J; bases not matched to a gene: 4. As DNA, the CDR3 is TGTGCCAGTAGTCCGAGGGGGCTGAACACCGGGGAGCTGTTTTTT. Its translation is CASSPRGLNTGELFF.

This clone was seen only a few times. The CDR3 nucleotides read TGTGCCAGCAGCGTAGAGAAAGGACCAGGACTTTTAGGGACCCAGTACTTC. Its protein is CASSVEKGPGLLGTQYF. V and J are TRBV9 and TRBJ2-5, with D perhaps TRBD2 (5 bases). The CDR3 consists of 17 residues. V lost 0 bases, J lost 7 bases, and 22 bases lay in between. Germline CDR1 and CDR2: SGDLS and YYNGEE.

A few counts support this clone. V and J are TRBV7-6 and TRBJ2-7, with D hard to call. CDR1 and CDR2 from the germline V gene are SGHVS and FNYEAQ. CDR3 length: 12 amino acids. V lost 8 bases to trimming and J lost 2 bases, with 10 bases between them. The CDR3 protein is CASSPVAYEQYF. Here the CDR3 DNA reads TGTGCCAGCTCCCCGGTGGCCTACGAGCAGTACTTC. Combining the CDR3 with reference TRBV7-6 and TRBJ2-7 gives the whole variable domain GAGVSQSPRYKVTKRGQDVALRCDPISGHVSLYWYRQALGQGPEFLTYFNYEAQQDKSGLPNDRFSAERPEGSISTLTIQRTEQRDSAMYRCASSPVAYEQYFGPGTRLTVT.

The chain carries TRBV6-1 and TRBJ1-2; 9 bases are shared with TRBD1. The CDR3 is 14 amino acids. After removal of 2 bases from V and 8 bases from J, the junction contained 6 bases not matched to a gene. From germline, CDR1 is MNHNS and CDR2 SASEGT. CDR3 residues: CASSETGTGNGYTF. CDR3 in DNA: TGTGCCAGCAGTGAAACCGGGACAGGGAACGGCTACACCTTC.

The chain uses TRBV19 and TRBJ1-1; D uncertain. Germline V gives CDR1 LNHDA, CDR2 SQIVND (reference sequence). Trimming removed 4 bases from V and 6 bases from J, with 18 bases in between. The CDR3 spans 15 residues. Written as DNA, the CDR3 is TGTGCCAGTAGTACCTTTCATGGCGGAGGCGCTGAAGCTTTCTTT. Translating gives CASSTFHGGGAEAFF.

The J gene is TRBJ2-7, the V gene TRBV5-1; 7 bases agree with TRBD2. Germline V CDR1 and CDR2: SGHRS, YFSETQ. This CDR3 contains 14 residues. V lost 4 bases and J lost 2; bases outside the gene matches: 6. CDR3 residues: CASSPLTSAYEQYF. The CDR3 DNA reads TGCGCCAGCAGCCCTCTCACTAGCGCCTACGAGCAGTACTTC. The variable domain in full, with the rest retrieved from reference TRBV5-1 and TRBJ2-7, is KAGVTQTPRYLIKTRGQQVTLSCSPISGHRSVSWYQQTPGQGLQFLFEYFSETQRNKGNFPGRFSGRQFSNSRSEMNVSTLELGDSALYLCASSPLTSAYEQYFGPGTRLTVT.

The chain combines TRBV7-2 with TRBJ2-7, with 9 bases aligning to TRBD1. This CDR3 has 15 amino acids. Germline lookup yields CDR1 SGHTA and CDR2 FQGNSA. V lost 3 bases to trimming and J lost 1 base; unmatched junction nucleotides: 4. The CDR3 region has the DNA TGTGCCAGCAGCTTGTCCGGGACAGGGTCCTACGAGCAGTACTTC. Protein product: CASSLSGTGSYEQYF. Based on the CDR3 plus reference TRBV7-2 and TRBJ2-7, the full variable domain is GAGVSQSPSNKVTEKGKDVELRCDPISGHTALYWYRQSLGQGLEFLIYFQGNSAPDKSGLPSDRFSAERTGGSVSTLTIQRTQQEDSAVYLCASSLSGTGSYEQYFGPGTRLTVT.

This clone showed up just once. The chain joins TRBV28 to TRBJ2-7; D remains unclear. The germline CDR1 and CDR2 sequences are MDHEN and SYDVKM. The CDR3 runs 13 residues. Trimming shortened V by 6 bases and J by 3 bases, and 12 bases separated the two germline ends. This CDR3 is CASRRNVVYEQYF. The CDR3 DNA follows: TGTGCCAGCAGGCGAAATGTGGTCTACGAGCAGTACTTC.

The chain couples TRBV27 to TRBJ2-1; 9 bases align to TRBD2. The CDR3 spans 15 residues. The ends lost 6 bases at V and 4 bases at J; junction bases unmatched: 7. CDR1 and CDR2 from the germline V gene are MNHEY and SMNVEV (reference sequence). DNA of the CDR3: TGTGCCAGCAGCCCCGGGACTAGCAGTTACAATGAGCAGTTCTTC. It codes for CASSPGTSSYNEQFF.

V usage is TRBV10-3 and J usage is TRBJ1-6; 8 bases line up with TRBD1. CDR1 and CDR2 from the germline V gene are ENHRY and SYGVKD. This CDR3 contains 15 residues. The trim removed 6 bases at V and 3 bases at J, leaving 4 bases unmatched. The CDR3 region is CAIRAGGDYNSPLHF. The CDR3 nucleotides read TGTGCCATCAGGGCAGGGGGCGACTATAATTCACCCCTCCACTTT.